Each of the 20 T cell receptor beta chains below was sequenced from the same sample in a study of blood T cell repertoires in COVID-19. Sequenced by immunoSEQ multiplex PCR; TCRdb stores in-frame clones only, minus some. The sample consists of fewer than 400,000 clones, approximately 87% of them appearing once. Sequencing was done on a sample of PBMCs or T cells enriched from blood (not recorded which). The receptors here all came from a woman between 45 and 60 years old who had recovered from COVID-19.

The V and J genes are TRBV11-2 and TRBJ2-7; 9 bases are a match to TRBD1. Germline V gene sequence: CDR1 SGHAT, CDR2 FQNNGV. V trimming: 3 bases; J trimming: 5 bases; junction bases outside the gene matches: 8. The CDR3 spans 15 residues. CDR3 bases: TGTGCCAGCAGCTTCACGGGACAGGGTTTAAACGAGCAGTACTTC. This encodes CASSFTGQGLNEQYF.

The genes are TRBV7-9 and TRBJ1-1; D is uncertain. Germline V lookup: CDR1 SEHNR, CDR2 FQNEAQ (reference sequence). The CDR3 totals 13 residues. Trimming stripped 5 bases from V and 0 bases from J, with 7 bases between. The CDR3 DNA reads TGTGCCAGCAGCAGAGGATTGAACACTGAAGCTTTCTTT. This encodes CASSRGLNTEAFF.

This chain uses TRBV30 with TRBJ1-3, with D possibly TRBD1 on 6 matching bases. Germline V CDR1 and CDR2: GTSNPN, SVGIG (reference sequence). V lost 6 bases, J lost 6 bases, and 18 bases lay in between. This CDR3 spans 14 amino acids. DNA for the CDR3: TGTGCCTGTGCACGGACAGCGCGGGTAAACACCATATATTTT. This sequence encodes CACARTARVNTIYF.

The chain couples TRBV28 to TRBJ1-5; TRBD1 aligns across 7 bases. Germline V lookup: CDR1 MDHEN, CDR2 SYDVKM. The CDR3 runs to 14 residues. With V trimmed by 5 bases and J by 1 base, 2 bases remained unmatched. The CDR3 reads CASSEGQSNQPQHF. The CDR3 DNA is TGTGCCAGCAGTGAGGGACAGAGCAATCAGCCCCAGCATTTT.

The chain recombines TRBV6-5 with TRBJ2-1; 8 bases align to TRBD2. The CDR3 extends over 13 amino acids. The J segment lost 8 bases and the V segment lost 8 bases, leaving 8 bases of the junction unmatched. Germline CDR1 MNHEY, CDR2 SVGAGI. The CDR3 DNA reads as TGTGCCAGCGAGGCGGCGGGGGGCCATGAGCAGTTCTTC. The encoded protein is CASEAAGGHEQFF.

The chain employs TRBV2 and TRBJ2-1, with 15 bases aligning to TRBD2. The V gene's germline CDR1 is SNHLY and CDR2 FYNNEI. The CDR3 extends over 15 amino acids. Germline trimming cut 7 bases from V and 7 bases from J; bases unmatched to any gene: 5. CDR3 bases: TGTGCCAGCATGGGACTAGCGGGGGGTATGAATGAGCAGTTCTTC. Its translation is CASMGLAGGMNEQFF.

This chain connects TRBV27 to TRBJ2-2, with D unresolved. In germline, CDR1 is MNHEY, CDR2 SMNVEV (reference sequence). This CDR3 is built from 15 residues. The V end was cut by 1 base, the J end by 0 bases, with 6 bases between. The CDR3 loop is CASSLFSTNTGELFF. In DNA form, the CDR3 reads TGTGCCAGCAGTTTATTCAGTACGAACACCGGGGAGCTGTTTTTT.

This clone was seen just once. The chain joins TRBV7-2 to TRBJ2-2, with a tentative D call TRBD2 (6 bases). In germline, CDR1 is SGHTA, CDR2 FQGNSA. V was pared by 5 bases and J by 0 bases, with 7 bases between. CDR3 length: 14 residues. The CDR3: CASSRDSNTGELFF. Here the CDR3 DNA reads TGTGCCAGCAGCCGGGACTCGAACACCGGGGAGCTGTTTTTT.

The CDR3 is CASSLGTGGTEAFF. CDR3 bases: TGTGCCAGCAGCCTCGGGACAGGCGGTACTGAAGCTTTCTTT. The gene calls are TRBV5-6 and TRBJ1-1; TRBD1 aligns across 8 bases. The CDR3 runs to 14 residues. Germline lookup yields CDR1 SGHDT and CDR2 YYEEEE. Trimming at V came to 4 bases and at J to 5 bases, leaving 7 bases not matched to a gene.

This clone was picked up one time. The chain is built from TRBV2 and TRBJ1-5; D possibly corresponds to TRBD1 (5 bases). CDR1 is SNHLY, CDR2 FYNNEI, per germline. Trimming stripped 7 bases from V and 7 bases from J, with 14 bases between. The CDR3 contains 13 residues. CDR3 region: CASNRQIEQPQHF. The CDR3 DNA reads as TGTGCCAGCAATCGACAGATTGAGCAGCCCCAGCATTTT.

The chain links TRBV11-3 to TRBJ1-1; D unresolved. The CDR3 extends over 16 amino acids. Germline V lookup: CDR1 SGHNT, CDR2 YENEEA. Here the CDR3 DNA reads TGTGTCCCACCCGCCGACGGCGGGAAGAAGAACACTGAAGCTTTCTTT. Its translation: CVPPADGGKKNTEAFF.

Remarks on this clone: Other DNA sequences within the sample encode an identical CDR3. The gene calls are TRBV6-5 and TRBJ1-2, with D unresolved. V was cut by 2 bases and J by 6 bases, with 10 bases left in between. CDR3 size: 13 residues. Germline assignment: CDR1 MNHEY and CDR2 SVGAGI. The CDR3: CASSYGGANGYTF. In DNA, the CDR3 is TGTGCCAGCAGTTACGGAGGAGCTAATGGCTACACCTTC.

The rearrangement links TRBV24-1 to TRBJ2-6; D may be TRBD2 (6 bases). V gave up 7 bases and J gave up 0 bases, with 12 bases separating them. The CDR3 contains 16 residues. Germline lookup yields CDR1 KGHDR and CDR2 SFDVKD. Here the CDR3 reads CATSPGRLSGANVLTF. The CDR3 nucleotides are TGTGCCACCAGCCCGGGGAGGCTCTCTGGGGCCAACGTCCTGACTTTC.

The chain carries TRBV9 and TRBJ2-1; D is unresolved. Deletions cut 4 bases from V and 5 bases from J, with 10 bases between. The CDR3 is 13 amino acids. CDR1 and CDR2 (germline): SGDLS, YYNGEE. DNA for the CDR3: TGTGCCAGCAGCCTAGTAAGAGACAATGAGCAGTTCTTC. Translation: CASSLVRDNEQFF.

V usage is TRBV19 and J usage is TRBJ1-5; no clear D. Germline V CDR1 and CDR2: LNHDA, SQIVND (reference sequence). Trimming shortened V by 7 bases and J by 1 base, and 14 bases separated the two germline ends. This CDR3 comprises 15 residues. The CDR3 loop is CASTAGPGSNQPQHF. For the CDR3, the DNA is TGTGCCAGTACTGCGGGCCCTGGAAGCAATCAGCCCCAGCATTTT.

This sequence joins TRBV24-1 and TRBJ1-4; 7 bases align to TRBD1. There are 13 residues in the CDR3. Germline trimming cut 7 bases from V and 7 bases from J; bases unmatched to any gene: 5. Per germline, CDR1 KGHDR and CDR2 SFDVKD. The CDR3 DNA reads TGTGCCACCAGCAAAAGACAGGGTGAAAAACTGTTTTTT. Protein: CATSKRQGEKLFF.

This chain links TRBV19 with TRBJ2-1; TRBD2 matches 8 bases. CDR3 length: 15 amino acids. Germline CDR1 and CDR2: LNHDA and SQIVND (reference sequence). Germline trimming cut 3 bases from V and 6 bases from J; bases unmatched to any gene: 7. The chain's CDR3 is CASSMWRGDGNEQFF. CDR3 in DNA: TGTGCCAGTAGTATGTGGCGGGGGGACGGCAATGAGCAGTTCTTC.

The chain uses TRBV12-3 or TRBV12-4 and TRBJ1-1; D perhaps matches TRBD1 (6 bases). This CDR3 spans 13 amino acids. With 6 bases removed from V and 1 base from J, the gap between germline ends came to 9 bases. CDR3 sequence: CASSWTANTEAFF. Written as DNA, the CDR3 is TGTGCCAGCAGCTGGACAGCGAACACTGAAGCTTTCTTT.

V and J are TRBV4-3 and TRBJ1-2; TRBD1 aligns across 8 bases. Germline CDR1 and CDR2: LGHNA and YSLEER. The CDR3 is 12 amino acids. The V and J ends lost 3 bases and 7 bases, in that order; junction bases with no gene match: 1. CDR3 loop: CASSHGTGGYTF. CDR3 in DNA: TGCGCCAGCAGCCACGGGACAGGTGGCTACACCTTC.

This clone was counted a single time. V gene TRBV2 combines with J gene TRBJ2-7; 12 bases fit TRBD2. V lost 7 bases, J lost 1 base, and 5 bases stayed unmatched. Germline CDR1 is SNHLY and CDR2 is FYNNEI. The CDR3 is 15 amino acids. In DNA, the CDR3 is TGTGCCAGCACTAAGACTAGCGGGGGATCCTACGAGCAGTACTTC. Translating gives CASTKTSGGSYEQYF.